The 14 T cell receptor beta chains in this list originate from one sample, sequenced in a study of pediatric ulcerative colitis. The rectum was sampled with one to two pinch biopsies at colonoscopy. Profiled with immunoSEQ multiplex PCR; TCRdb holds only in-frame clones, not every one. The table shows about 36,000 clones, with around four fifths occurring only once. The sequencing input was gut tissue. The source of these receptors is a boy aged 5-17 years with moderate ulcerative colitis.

The CDR3 sequence is CASEGYNEQYF. The DNA of the CDR3 is TGTGCCAGCGAGGGGTACAACGAGCAGTACTTC. V gene TRBV2 combines with J gene TRBJ2-7; D may match TRBD1 or TRBD2 (5 bases each). The CDR3 has 11 residues. Germline V gene sequence: CDR1 SNHLY, CDR2 FYNNEI. V lost 8 bases and J lost 5, with 10 bases in between.

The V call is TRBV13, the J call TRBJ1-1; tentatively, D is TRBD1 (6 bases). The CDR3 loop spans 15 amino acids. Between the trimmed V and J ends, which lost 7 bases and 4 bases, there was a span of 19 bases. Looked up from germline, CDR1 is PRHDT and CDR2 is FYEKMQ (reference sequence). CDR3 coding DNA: TGTGCCAGCAACACCCTACAGGGCAGGACCACTGAAGCTTTCTTT. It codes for CASNTLQGRTTEAFF.

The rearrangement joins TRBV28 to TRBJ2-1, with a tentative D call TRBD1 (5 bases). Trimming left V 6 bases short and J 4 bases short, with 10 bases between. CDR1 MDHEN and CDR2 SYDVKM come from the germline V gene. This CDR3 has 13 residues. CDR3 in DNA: TGTGCCAGCAGGGGCTCAGGGTACAATGAGCAGTTCTTC. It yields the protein CASRGSGYNEQFF.

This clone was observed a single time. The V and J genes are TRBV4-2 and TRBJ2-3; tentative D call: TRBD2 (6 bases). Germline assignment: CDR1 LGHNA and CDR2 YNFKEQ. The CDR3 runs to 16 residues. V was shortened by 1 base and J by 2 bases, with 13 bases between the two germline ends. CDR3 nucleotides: TGTGCCAGCAGCCAAGGGGAGGTTCAGTTCACAGATACGCAGTATTTT. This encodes CASSQGEVQFTDTQYF.

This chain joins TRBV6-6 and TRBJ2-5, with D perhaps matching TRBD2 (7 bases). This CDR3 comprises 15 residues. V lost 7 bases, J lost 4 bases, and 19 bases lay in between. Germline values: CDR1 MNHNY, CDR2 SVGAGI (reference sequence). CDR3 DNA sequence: TGTGCCAGCACCTCCACTAGGGGGGGCCGAGAGACCCAGTACTTC. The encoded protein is CASTSTRGGRETQYF.

The CDR3 region has the DNA TGTGCCAGCAGCTTAGATCGGGGCAGCTCCTACGAGCAGTACTTC. This codes for CASSLDRGSSYEQYF. V gene TRBV7-2 combines with J gene TRBJ2-7; D could derive from TRBD1 or TRBD2 (5 bases each). Germline V CDR1 and CDR2: SGHTA, FQGNSA. The CDR3 consists of 15 residues. Trimming cost V 1 base and J 0 bases, with 10 bases left between them.

The CDR3 loop reads CASSLLEGSYNEQFF. As DNA, the CDR3 is TGCGCCAGCAGCTTGTTGGAAGGTTCCTACAATGAGCAGTTCTTC. The J gene is TRBJ2-1, the V gene TRBV5-1; D uncertain. V shed 1 base and J shed 1 base, with 9 bases lying between them. The germline CDR1 and CDR2 sequences are SGHRS and YFSETQ. This CDR3 comprises 15 residues.

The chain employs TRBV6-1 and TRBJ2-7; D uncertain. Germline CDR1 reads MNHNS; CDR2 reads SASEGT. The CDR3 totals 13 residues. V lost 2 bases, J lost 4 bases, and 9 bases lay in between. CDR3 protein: CASSESYWYEQYF. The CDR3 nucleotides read TGTGCCAGCAGTGAATCGTATTGGTACGAGCAGTACTTC.

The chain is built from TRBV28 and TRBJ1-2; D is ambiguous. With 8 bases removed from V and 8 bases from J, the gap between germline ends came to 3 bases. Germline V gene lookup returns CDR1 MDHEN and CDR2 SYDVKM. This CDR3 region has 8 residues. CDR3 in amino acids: CASGGYTF. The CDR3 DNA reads TGTGCCAGCGGAGGCTACACCTTC.

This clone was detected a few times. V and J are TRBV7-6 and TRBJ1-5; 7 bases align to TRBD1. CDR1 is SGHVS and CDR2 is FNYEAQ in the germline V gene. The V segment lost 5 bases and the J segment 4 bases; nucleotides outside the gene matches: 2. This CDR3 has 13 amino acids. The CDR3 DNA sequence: TGTGCCAGCAGCGCGACAGGGAATCAGCCCCAGCATTTT. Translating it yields CASSATGNQPQHF.

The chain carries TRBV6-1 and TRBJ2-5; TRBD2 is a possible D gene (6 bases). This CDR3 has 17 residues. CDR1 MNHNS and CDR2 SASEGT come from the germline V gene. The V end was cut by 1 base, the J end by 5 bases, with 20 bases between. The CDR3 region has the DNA TGTGCCAGCAGTGAAGTCTCGACTAGGGCGGCGTGGGAGACCCAGTACTTC. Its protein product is CASSEVSTRAAWETQYF.

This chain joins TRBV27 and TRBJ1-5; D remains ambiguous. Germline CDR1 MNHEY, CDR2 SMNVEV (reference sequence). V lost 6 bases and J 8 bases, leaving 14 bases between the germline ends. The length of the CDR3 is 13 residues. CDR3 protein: CASSSAPSKPQHF. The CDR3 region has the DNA TGTGCCAGCAGCTCCGCACCCTCGAAGCCCCAGCATTTT.

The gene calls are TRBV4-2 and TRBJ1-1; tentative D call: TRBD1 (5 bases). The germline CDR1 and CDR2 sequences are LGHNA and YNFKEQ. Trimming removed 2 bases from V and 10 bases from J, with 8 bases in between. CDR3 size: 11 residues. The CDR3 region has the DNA TGTGCCAGCAGCCAACAGGGAGTAGCTTTCTTT. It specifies CASSQQGVAFF.

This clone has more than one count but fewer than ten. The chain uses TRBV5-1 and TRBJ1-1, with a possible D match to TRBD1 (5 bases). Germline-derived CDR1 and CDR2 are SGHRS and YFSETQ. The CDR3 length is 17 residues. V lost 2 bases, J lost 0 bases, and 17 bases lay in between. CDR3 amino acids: CASSFGLKGTMNTEAFF. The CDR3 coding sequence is TGCGCCAGCAGCTTCGGACTGAAGGGGACGATGAACACTGAAGCTTTCTTT.